One sample yielded the 20 T cell receptor beta chains listed below, sequenced in a study of T cell clusters in autoimmune cytopenias. TRB amplification used 250 ng of peripheral blood genomic DNA. TRB rearrangements were amplified by touch-down multiplex PCR with mixed TRB-A/B primers. Following a re-call of the multiplex PCR reads, TCRdb has one entry per CDR3 protein and lacks DNA. This repertoire includes some 4,300 distinct CDR3 sequences. The sample was also reused in another study, on T cell repertoires in aging, cancer and after chemotherapy.

The sample comprised peripheral blood. These receptor sequences come from a human donor in good health.

This clonotype is classed as medium-sized by frequency. The genes are TRBV6-6 and TRBJ1-1; no DNA is available, so the TRBD1 call from TCRdb remains unchecked. In germline, CDR1 is MNHNY, CDR2 SVGAGI (reference sequence). The CDR3 is made up of 14 amino acids. CDR3: CASSYSGRGTEAFF.

Measured by frequency, this clonotype is medium-sized. The V call is TRBV6-1, the J call TRBJ1-1; TCRdb's D gene call, TRBD1, goes unchecked for lack of DNA. Germline values: CDR1 MNHNS, CDR2 SASEGT. The CDR3 is made up of 15 amino acids. CDR3 residues: CASPEPGRGHTEAFF.

The V gene is TRBV5-1, the J gene TRBJ2-1. In germline, CDR1 is SGHRS, CDR2 YFSETQ. CDR3 length: 15 residues. CDR3 residues: CASSLAGSNPHEQFF.

The genes are TRBV4-3 and TRBJ2-5; TCRdb returns TRBD2, unconfirmable since there is no DNA. This CDR3 has 15 amino acids. The germline V gene has CDR1 LGHNA and CDR2 YSLEER. CDR3 residues: CASSPRAGGGAAQYF.

This clonotype registers medium-sized by frequency. This chain links TRBV6-1 with TRBJ2-6. The CDR3 totals 15 residues. The germline V gene encodes CDR1 MNHNS and CDR2 SASEGT. The CDR3 loop is CASSGQASGANVLTF.

This clonotype registers medium-sized (0.01 to 0.1%) by frequency. This rearrangement joins TRBV10-3 to TRBJ2-5; TCRdb outputs TRBD1, but without DNA this stays unchecked. The CDR3 spans 18 residues. Germline V CDR1 and CDR2: ENHRY, SYGVKD. This CDR3 is CAISEGDRGSVNGETQYF.

This clonotype is deemed medium-sized (0.01 to 0.1%) by its frequency. V usage is TRBV6-1 and J usage is TRBJ2-7; TCRdb's assignment of TRBD2 cannot be checked, as there is no DNA. Germline values: CDR1 MNHNS, CDR2 SASEGT. The CDR3 spans 15 residues. The CDR3 spells CASSRTSGSHDEQYF.

Its frequency marks this clonotype as medium-sized. V gene TRBV27 combines with J gene TRBJ2-3; TCRdb's D gene call, TRBD2, goes unchecked for lack of DNA. This CDR3 has 15 amino acids. Germline values: CDR1 MNHEY, CDR2 SMNVEV (reference sequence). The CDR3 reads CASSQRTSGTDTQYF.

The chain recombines TRBV7-2 with TRBJ2-1; TCRdb's D call, TRBD2, is unchecked because there is no DNA. Germline assignment: CDR1 SGHTA and CDR2 FQGNSA. The CDR3 runs to 19 residues. CDR3 region: CASSSRDSGRAFLRNEQFF.

The chain carries TRBV5-4 and TRBJ1-1. Germline V gene sequence: CDR1 SGHNT, CDR2 YYREEE (reference sequence). The CDR3 has 14 residues. CDR3 amino acids: CASSFREMNTEAFF.

The CDR3 sequence is CASSVRGPGELFF. This chain joins TRBV25-1 and TRBJ2-2; TCRdb proposes TRBD1, but this gene call is untestable without DNA. The V gene's germline CDR1 is MGHDK and CDR2 SYGVNS. The CDR3 is made up of 13 amino acids.

This chain links TRBV4-2 with TRBJ2-7; TCRdb proposes TRBD2, but this gene call is untestable without DNA. Germline CDR1 reads LGHNA; CDR2 reads YNFKEQ. This CDR3 spans 15 amino acids. The CDR3 sequence is CASSRQPESLGEQYF.

This chain's CDR3 is CASSIQGYNEQFF. V usage is TRBV7-2 and J usage is TRBJ2-1; TCRdb reports TRBD1, a call that lacks DNA to check it against. The germline CDR1 and CDR2 sequences are SGHTA and FQGNSA. The CDR3 spans 13 residues.

Frequency places this clonotype as medium-sized (0.01 to 0.1%). The V call is TRBV6-2 or TRBV6-3, the J call TRBJ2-5; the TRBD1 assignment by TCRdb is unverifiable without DNA. Germline lookup yields CDR1 MNHEY and CDR2 SVGEGT. The CDR3 sequence is 14 residues long. The chain's CDR3 is CASRDEGAQETQYF.

The chain carries TRBV7-9 and TRBJ2-2; the D call of TRBD2 rests on TCRdb alone, since no DNA is present to check it. CDR3 length: 14 residues. Per the germline V gene, CDR1 is SEHNR and CDR2 is FQNEAQ (reference sequence). This chain's CDR3 is CASSPAGGTGELFF.

This clonotype ranks as medium-sized in terms of frequency. This chain links TRBV6-4 with TRBJ2-1; absent DNA, TCRdb's TRBD1 call cannot be checked. Germline CDR1 reads MRHNA; CDR2 reads SNTAGT. The CDR3 covers 16 residues. The CDR3 here is CASSVEAGQGANEQFF.

The rearrangement joins TRBV20-1 to TRBJ2-3; TCRdb indicates TRBD1, and absent DNA this call remains unverified. Germline CDR1 DFQATT, CDR2 SNEGSKA (reference sequence). The CDR3 contains 16 residues. The CDR3 region is CSARGDRGAYTDTQYF.

The genes are TRBV27 and TRBJ2-7; TCRdb indicates TRBD2, and absent DNA this call remains unverified. Germline V gene data show CDR1 as MNHEY and CDR2 as SMNVEV (reference sequence). This CDR3 has 15 amino acids. The CDR3 is CASSLWTSGIYEQYF.

This clonotype is identified as medium-sized from frequency. CDR3: CASSLSAGGLEQFF. V and J are TRBV27 and TRBJ2-1; TCRdb calls TRBD1, which cannot be checked without DNA. Germline V lookup: CDR1 MNHEY, CDR2 SMNVEV (reference sequence). This CDR3 spans 14 amino acids.

This sequence joins TRBV24-1 and TRBJ2-5; absent DNA, TCRdb's TRBD2 call cannot be checked. Germline-derived CDR1 and CDR2 are KGHDR and SFDVKD. The CDR3 consists of 16 residues. The CDR3 protein is CATSEGGGASQETQYF.